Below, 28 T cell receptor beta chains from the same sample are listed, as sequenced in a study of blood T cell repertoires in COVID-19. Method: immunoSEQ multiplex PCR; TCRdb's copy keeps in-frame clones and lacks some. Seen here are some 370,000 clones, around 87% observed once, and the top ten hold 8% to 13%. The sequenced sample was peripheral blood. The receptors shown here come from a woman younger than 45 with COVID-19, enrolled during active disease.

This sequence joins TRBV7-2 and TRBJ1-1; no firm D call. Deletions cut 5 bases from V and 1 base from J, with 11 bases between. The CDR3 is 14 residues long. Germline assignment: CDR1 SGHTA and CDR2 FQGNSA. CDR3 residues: CASSDWAGNTEAFF. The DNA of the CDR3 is TGTGCCAGCAGCGATTGGGCGGGGAACACTGAAGCTTTCTTT.

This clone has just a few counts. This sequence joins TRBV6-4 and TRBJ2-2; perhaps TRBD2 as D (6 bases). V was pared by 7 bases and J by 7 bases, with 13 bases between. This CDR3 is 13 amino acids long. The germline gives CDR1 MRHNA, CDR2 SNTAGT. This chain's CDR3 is CASKPGEVGELFF. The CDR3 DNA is TGTGCCAGCAAGCCGGGAGAGGTCGGGGAGCTGTTTTTT.

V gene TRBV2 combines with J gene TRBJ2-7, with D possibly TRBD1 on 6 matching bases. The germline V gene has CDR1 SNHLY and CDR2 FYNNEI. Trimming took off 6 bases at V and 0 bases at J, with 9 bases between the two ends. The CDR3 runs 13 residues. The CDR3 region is CASSRGGSYEQYF. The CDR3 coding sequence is TGTGCCAGCAGCCGAGGGGGCTCCTACGAGCAGTACTTC.

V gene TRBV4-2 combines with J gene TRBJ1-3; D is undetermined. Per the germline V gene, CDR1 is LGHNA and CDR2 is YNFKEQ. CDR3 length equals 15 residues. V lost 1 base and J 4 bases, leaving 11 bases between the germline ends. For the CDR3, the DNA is TGTGCCAGCAGCCAAGGTCGAACAGCCGGAAACACCATATATTTT. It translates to CASSQGRTAGNTIYF.

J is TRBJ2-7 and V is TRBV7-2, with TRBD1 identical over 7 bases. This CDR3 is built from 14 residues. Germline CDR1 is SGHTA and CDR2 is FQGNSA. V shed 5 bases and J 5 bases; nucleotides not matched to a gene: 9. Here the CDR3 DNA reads TGTGCCAGCAGCACCCGGACAGGAAGAAACGAGCAGTACTTC. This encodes CASSTRTGRNEQYF.

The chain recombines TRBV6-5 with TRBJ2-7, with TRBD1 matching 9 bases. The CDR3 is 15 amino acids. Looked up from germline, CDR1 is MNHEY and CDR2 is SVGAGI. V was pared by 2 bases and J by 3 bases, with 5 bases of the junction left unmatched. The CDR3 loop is CASSYRDRAGYEQYF. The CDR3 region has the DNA TGTGCCAGCAGTTACCGGGACAGGGCAGGCTACGAGCAGTACTTC.

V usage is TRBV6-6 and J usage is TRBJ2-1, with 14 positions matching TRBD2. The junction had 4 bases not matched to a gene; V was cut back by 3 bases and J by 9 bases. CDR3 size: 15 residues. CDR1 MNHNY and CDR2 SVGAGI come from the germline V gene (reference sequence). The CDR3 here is CASSYVTSGRGEQFF. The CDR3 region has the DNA TGTGCCAGCAGTTATGTGACTAGCGGGAGGGGTGAGCAGTTCTTC.

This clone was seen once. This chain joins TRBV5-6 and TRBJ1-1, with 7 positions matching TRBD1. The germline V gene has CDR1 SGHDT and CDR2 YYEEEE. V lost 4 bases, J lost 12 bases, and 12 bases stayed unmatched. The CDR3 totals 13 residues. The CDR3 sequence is CASSAGTAARTFF. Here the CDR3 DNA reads TGTGCCAGCAGCGCCGGGACAGCGGCGAGGACTTTCTTT.

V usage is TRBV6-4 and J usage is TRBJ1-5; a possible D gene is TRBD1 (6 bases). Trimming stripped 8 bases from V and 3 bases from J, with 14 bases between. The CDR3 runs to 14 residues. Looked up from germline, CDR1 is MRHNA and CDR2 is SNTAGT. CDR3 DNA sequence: TGTGCCAGCCAGCGGACAGTCACCAATCAGCCCCAGCATTTT. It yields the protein CASQRTVTNQPQHF.

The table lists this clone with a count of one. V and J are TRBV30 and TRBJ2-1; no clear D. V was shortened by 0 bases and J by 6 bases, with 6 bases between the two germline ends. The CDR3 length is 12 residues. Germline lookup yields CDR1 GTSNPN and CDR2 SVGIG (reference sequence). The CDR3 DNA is TGTGCCTGGAGTGTTAGAGGCAATGAGCAGTTCTTC. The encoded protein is CAWSVRGNEQFF.

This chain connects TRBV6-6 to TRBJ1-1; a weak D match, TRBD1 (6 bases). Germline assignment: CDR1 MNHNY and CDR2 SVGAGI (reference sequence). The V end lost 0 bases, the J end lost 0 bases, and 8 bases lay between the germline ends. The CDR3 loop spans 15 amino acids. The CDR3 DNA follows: TGTGCCAGCAGTTACTCGGGACAAATGAACACTGAAGCTTTCTTT. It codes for CASSYSGQMNTEAFF.

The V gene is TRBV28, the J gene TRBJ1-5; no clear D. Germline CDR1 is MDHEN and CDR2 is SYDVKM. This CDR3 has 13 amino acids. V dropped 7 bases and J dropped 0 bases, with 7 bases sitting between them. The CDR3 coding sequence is TGTGCCAGCACCCTTCGTAGCAATCAGCCCCAGCATTTT. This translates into CASTLRSNQPQHF. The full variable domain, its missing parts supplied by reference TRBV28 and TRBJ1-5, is DVKVTQSSRYLVKRTGEKVFLECVQDMDHENMFWYRQDPGLGLRLIYFSYDVKMKEKGDIPEGYSVSREKKERFSLILESASTNQTSMYLCASTLRSNQPQHFGDGTRLSIL.

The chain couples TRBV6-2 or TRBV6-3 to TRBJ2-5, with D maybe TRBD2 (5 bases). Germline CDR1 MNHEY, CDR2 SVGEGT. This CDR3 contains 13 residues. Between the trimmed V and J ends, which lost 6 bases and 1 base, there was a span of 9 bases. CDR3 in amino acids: CASSTAGQETQYF. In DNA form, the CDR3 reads TGTGCCAGCAGCACCGCGGGCCAAGAGACCCAGTACTTC.

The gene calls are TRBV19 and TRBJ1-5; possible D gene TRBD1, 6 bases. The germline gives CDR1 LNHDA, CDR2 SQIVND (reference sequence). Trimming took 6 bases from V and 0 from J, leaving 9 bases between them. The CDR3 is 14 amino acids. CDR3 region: CASRPDSSNQPQHF. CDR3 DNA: TGTGCCAGTAGGCCGGACAGTAGCAATCAGCCCCAGCATTTT. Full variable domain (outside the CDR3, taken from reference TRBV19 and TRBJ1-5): DGGITQSPKYLFRKEGQNVTLSCEQNLNHDAMYWYRQDPGQGLRLIYYSQIVNDFQKGDIAEGYSVSREKKESFPLTVTSAQKNPTAFYLCASRPDSSNQPQHFGDGTRLSIL.

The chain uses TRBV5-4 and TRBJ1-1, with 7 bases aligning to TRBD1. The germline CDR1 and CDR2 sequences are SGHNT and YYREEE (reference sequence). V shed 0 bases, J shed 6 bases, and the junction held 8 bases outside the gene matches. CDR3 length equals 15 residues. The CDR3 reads CASSLEGQPGPEAFF. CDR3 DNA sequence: TGTGCCAGCAGCTTGGAGGGACAGCCTGGCCCTGAAGCTTTCTTT. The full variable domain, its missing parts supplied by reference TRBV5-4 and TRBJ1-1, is ETGVTQSPTHLIKTRGQQVTLRCSSQSGHNTVSWYQQALGQGPQFIFQYYREEENGRGNFPPRFSGLQFPNYSSELNVNALELDDSALYLCASSLEGQPGPEAFFGQGTRLTVV.

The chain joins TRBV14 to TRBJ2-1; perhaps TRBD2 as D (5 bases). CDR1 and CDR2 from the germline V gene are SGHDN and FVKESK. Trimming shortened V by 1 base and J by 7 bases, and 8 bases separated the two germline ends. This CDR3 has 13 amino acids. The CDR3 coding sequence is TGTGCCAGCAGCCAAGTAACGGGGAATGAGCAGTTCTTC. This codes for CASSQVTGNEQFF.

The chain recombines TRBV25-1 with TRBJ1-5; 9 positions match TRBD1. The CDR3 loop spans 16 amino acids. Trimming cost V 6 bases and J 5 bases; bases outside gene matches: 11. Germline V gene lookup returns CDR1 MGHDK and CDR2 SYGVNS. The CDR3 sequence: CASSGGGGQGHQPQHF. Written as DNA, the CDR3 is TGTGCCAGCAGCGGAGGGGGGGGACAGGGACATCAGCCCCAGCATTTT. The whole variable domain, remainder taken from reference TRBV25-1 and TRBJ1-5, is EADIYQTPRYLVIGTGKKITLECSQTMGHDKMYWYQQDPGMELHLIHYSYGVNSTEKGDLSSESTVSRIRTEHFPLTLESARPSHTSQYLCASSGGGGQGHQPQHFGDGTRLSIL.

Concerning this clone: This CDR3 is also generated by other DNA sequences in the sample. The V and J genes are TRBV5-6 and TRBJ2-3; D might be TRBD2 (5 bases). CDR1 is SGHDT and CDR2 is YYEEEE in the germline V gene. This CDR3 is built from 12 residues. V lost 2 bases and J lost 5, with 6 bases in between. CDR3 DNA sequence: TGTGCCAGCAGCTTAGGAGGAGATACGCAGTATTTT. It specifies CASSLGGDTQYF.

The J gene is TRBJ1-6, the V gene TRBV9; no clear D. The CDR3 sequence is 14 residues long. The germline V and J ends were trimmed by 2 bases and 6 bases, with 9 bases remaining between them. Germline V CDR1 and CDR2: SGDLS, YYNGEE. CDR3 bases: TGTGCCAGCAGCGTTACCGGTAGTAATTCACCCCTCCACTTT. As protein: CASSVTGSNSPLHF.

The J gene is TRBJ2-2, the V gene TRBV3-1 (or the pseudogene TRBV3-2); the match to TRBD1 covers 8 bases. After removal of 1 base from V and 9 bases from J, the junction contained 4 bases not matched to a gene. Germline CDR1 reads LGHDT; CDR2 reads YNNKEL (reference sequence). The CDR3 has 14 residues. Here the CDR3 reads CASSQAGGVRELFF. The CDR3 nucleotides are TGTGCCAGCAGCCAAGCAGGGGGCGTCCGGGAGCTGTTTTTT.

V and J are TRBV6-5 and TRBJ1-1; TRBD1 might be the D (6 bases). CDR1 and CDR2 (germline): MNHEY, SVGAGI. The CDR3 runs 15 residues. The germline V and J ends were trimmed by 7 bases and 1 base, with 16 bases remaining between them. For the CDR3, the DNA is TGTGCCAGCACCCGGAAACCGACAGGGAACACTGAAGCTTTCTTT. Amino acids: CASTRKPTGNTEAFF.

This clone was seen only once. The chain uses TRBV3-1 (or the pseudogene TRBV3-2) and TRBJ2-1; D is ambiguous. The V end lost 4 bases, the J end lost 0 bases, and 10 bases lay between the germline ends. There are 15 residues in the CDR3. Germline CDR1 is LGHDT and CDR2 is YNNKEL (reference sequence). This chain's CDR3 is CASSPSASSYNEQFF. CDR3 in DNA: TGTGCCAGCAGCCCGAGCGCTAGCTCCTACAATGAGCAGTTCTTC.

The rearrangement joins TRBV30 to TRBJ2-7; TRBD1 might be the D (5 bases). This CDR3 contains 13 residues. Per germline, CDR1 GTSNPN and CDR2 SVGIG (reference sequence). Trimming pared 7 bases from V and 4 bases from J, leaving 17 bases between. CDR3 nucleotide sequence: TGTGCCTCGCTCAGGCAGGGTATGTACGAGCAGTACTTC. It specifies CASLRQGMYEQYF.

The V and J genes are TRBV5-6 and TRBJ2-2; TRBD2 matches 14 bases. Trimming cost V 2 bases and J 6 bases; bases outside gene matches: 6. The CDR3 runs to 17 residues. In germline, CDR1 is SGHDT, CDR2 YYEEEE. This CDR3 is CASSLFQTSGRAGELFF. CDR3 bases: TGTGCCAGCAGCTTATTCCAGACTAGCGGGAGGGCCGGGGAGCTGTTTTTT. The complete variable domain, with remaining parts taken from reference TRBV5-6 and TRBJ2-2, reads DAGVTQSPTHLIKTRGQQVTLRCSPKSGHDTVSWYQQALGQGPQFIFQYYEEEERQRGNFPDRFSGHQFPNYSSELNVNALLLGDSALYLCASSLFQTSGRAGELFFGEGSRLTVL.

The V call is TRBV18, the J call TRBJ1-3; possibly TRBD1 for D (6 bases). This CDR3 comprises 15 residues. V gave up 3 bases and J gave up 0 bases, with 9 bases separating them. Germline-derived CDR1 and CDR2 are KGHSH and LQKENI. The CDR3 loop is CASSPRQASGNTIYF. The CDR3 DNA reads TGTGCCAGCTCACCCCGACAGGCCTCTGGAAACACCATATATTTT.

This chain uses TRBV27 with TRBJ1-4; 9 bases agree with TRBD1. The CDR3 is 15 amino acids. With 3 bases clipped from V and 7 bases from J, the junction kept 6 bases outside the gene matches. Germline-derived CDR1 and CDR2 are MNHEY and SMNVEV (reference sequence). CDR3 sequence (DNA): TGTGCCAGCAGTTTCGGGACAGGGAGTCTTGAAAAACTGTTTTTT. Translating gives CASSFGTGSLEKLFF.

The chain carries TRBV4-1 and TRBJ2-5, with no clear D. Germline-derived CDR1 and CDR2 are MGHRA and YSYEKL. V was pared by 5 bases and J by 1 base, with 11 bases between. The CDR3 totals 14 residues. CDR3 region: CASSSRPGQETQYF. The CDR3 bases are TGCGCCAGCAGCTCCCGACCGGGCCAAGAGACCCAGTACTTC.

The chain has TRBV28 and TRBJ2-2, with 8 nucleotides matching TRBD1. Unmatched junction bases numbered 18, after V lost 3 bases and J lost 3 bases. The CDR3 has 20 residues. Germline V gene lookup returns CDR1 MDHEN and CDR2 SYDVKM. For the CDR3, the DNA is TGTGCCAGCAGTTTCCAACATGGGGTCAGGGGGCCCGGGGACACCGGGGAGCTGTTTTTT. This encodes CASSFQHGVRGPGDTGELFF.